This T cell receptor beta chain was sequenced in a study of shared clonotypes between healthy human individuals. Per the germline V gene, CDR1 is LNHDA and CDR2 is SQIVND (reference sequence). The CDR3 totals 11 residues. On this clone: At one of its ends the junction is not consistent with the germline gene, which may arise from a read error.

Healthy HIV-negative adults without recent acute infections or vaccinations served as donors. The donors, all of them Caucasian adults, lived in Nashville, Tennessee. Unsorted PBMC DNA went through sequencing on ten immunoSEQ deep assay plates. Only in-frame clones appear in the TCRdb table, and some are missing; sequencing was by immunoSEQ multiplex PCR. The sample records approximately 500,000 clones, 60% to 80% being singletons. The chain has TRBV19 and TRBJ1-2, with D perhaps TRBD1 (5 bases). This sequence originates from a middle-aged woman in good health. Some clones in this sample may be carry-over from other donors' samples. Material for sequencing was PBMCs. CDR3 in DNA: TGTGCCAGTAGCATTGGGACCACTATTTCCTTC. This gives the protein CASSIGTTISF.